The text below deals with one T cell receptor (beta chain). Its specificity is not known. Trimming removed 2 bases at V and 4 bases at J, with 12 bases between. Germline V gene data show CDR1 as MNHEY and CDR2 as SVGAGI. The CDR3 runs to 15 residues. The data were obtained in a study of shared clonotypes between healthy human individuals. Study-level findings and limits: Clonotypes shared by all four sorted-subset donors had higher generation probabilities than non-shared clonotypes.

Selected positively for CCR7 and CD45RO-negative, naive CD8 cells excluded terminally differentiated effector memory CD45RA+ cells. Every donor was a Caucasian adult from Nashville, Tennessee. Researchers ran the assay at a deep level. Sequenced by immunoSEQ multiplex PCR; TCRdb stores in-frame clones only, minus some. The sample includes roughly 2.1 million clones, about 93% of them seen just once. V gene TRBV6-5 combines with J gene TRBJ2-1; D call uncertain. What was sequenced was naive CD8+ T cells from PBMCs. The clonotype was recovered from a man younger than 35 in good health. Some clones in this sample may be carry-over from other donors' samples. The chain's CDR3 is CASSYRLEFYNEQFF. CDR3 DNA: TGTGCCAGCAGTTACCGCCTAGAATTTTACAATGAGCAGTTCTTC.